The T cell receptor (beta chain) described here comes from a study of cytomegalovirus exposure and HLA in healthy donors. General study results and limits: Most observed TCR sequences were rare, whereas some public TCRs were detected in many donors.

The assay was immunoSEQ multiplex PCR, and TCRdb's table has in-frame clones only and misses some. This repertoire shows around 130,000 clones, around 85% found once; its top ten account for approximately 2.3%. Regarding this clone: Antigen specificity is unknown.

Germline CDR1 SGHTA, CDR2 FQGNSA. V was clipped by 5 bases and J by 9 bases; unmatched bases: 19. The CDR3 is made up of 17 amino acids. The sample comprised PBMCs. The rearrangement uses TRBV7-2 and TRBJ2-3; 8 nucleotides line up with TRBD2. The receptor was derived from a young woman in good health and CMV-seronegative. The CDR3 DNA reads as TGTGCCAGCAGCCGTCGCCGAGCCGGGGGGGCGATAGACACGCAGTATTTT. Translated: CASSRRRAGGAIDTQYF.